These 23 T cell receptor beta chains were sequenced from one sample in a study of T cell responses to AZD1222 COVID-19 vaccine (dated by TCRdb to the early 2020s). The method behind the library was the immunoSEQ multiplex PCR assay. Sourced from immuneACCESS, this table was stored by TCRdb with only in-frame sequences that have V and J called. A share of the clones is absent; for the studies checked, an unresolved V gene accounts for under half, and the remainder has no known explanation. The sample table contains about 130,000 clones; only one count was recorded for approximately 88% of them. Of the sample, 5% to 6.5% is held by the ten largest clones. Per the publication, the time point label means: baseline before first vaccination. Sequencing was performed on peripheral blood, taken on day 0 of AZD1222 vaccination. Receptors originate from an adult in good health.

The chain carries TRBV15 and TRBJ2-1, with 7 bases that match TRBD1. Germline V CDR1 and CDR2: LNHNV, YYDKDF (reference sequence). The CDR3 runs 15 residues. V was pared by 6 bases and J by 0 bases, with 5 bases of the junction left unmatched. CDR3: CATRKRGPSYNEQFF. The CDR3 bases are TGTGCCACCAGGAAAAGGGGGCCCTCCTACAATGAGCAGTTCTTC.

This chain links TRBV6-5 with TRBJ1-5; possibly TRBD1 for D (6 bases). From germline, CDR1 is MNHEY and CDR2 SVGAGI. The CDR3 sequence is 14 residues long. Trimming left V 6 bases short and J 0 bases short, with 9 bases between. CDR3 in amino acids: CASRRGSSNQPQHF. The CDR3, as DNA: TGTGCCAGCAGGAGGGGGTCTAGCAATCAGCCCCAGCATTTT.

The chain carries TRBV28 and TRBJ2-2, with 13 positions matching TRBD2. Germline V gene lookup returns CDR1 MDHEN and CDR2 SYDVKM. The CDR3 is 14 residues long. V lost 7 bases, J lost 5 bases, and 1 base stayed unmatched. The CDR3: CASTLAGGTGELFF. DNA for the CDR3: TGTGCCAGCACACTAGCGGGGGGGACCGGGGAGCTGTTTTTT. Variable domain in full (rest from reference TRBV28 and TRBJ2-2): DVKVTQSSRYLVKRTGEKVFLECVQDMDHENMFWYRQDPGLGLRLIYFSYDVKMKEKGDIPEGYSVSREKKERFSLILESASTNQTSMYLCASTLAGGTGELFFGEGSRLTVL.

The chain uses TRBV9 and TRBJ1-2, with 9 bases aligning to TRBD1. J lost 4 bases, V lost 0 bases, and 4 bases had no gene match. CDR1 and CDR2 (germline): SGDLS, YYNGEE. The CDR3 covers 15 residues. The CDR3 region has the DNA TGTGCCAGCAGCGTAGAGGAACAGGGGGCCTATGGCTACACCTTC. Amino acids: CASSVEEQGAYGYTF.

The chain recombines TRBV30 with TRBJ1-1, with D maybe TRBD1 (5 bases). This CDR3 contains 12 residues. Trimming took off 4 bases at V and 2 bases at J, with 8 bases between the two ends. Germline values: CDR1 GTSNPN, CDR2 SVGIG (reference sequence). The CDR3: CAWTRDNTEAFF. CDR3 in DNA: TGTGCCTGGACACGGGACAACACTGAAGCTTTCTTT.

This clone appeared a single time. This chain links TRBV5-1 with TRBJ1-2, with a weak D call TRBD1 (5 bases). The CDR3 sequence is 15 residues long. Per the germline V gene, CDR1 is SGHRS and CDR2 is YFSETQ. V was trimmed by 0 bases and J by 6 bases, leaving 15 bases between them. CDR3 DNA sequence: TGCGCCAGCAGCTTGGACCGAGGGCAGGGTGATGGCTACACCTTC. Protein sequence: CASSLDRGQGDGYTF.

Only a few counts were recorded for this clone. V gene TRBV3-1 (or the pseudogene TRBV3-2) combines with J gene TRBJ1-1; 8 bases fit TRBD1. CDR3 length equals 14 residues. CDR1 and CDR2 (germline): LGHDT, YNNKEL (reference sequence). V shed 6 bases and J 1 base; nucleotides not matched to a gene: 4. The CDR3 loop is CASRHGTGNTEAFF. Written as DNA, the CDR3 is TGTGCCAGCAGACACGGGACAGGGAACACTGAAGCTTTCTTT.

V usage is TRBV2 and J usage is TRBJ1-2; 8 bases match TRBD1. There are 14 residues in the CDR3. CDR1 SNHLY and CDR2 FYNNEI come from the germline V gene. J lost 7 bases, V lost 3 bases, and 7 bases had no gene match. CDR3 sequence (DNA): TGTGCCAGCAGTGACTCAGGGGGCAGGTTTGGCTACACCTTC. Encoded protein: CASSDSGGRFGYTF.

The chain joins TRBV19 to TRBJ1-1, with no clear D. Germline CDR1 reads LNHDA; CDR2 reads SQIVND (reference sequence). CDR3 length: 14 residues. V lost 5 bases, J lost 0 bases, and 10 bases lay in between. This CDR3 is CASSSPVMNTEAFF. The DNA of the CDR3 is TGTGCCAGTAGTTCCCCGGTTATGAACACTGAAGCTTTCTTT.

Concerning this clone: One junction end disagrees with the germline gene, perhaps due to a read error. The rearrangement links TRBV5-1 to TRBJ2-1; no reliable D call. The CDR3 spans 14 residues. Germline CDR1 SGHRS, CDR2 YFSETQ. The CDR3 DNA sequence: TGCGCCAGCAGCTTGGCCAACTCCCACAATGAGCAGTTCTTC. Its protein is CASSLANSHNEQFF. The full variable domain, its missing parts supplied by reference TRBV5-1 and TRBJ2-1, is KAGVTQTPRYLIKTRGQQVTLSCSPISGHRSVSWYQQTPGQGLQFLFEYFSETQRNKGNFPGRFSGRQFSNSRSEMNVSTLELGDSALYLCASSLANSHNEQFFGPGTRLTVL.

This chain joins TRBV3-1 (or the pseudogene TRBV3-2) and TRBJ2-7; weak D call: TRBD1 (6 bases). CDR3 length: 16 amino acids. Trimming left V 1 base short and J 1 base short, with 14 bases between. The germline V gene has CDR1 LGHDT and CDR2 YNNKEL (reference sequence). CDR3 sequence reads: CASSQVPGVGSYEQYF. Here the CDR3 DNA reads TGTGCCAGCAGCCAAGTCCCAGGGGTAGGATCCTACGAGCAGTACTTC.

J is TRBJ1-2 and V is TRBV11-2; 9 bases line up with TRBD1. Germline trimming cut 5 bases from V and 8 bases from J; bases unmatched to any gene: 6. Germline CDR1 reads SGHAT; CDR2 reads FQNNGV. This CDR3 comprises 13 residues. The CDR3 DNA follows: TGTGCCAGCAGCGCCGACAGGGGGGGCGGCTACACCTTC. This gives the protein CASSADRGGGYTF.

The rearrangement joins TRBV27 to TRBJ1-5; D is ambiguous. The V gene's germline CDR1 is MNHEY and CDR2 SMNVEV (reference sequence). V lost 3 bases, J lost 6 bases, and 9 bases lay in between. The CDR3 spans 13 residues. CDR3 DNA sequence: TGTGCCAGCAGTTTTCAATGGGGTCAGCCCCAGCATTTT. This gives the protein CASSFQWGQPQHF.

V is TRBV6-2 or TRBV6-3 and J is TRBJ1-3; 8 positions match TRBD1. This CDR3 has 15 amino acids. Germline V gene sequence: CDR1 MNHEY, CDR2 SVGEGT. The junction had 5 bases not matched to a gene; V was cut back by 7 bases and J by 0 bases. CDR3: CASNPTGASGNTIYF. CDR3 nucleotide sequence: TGTGCCAGCAACCCGACAGGGGCCTCTGGAAACACCATATATTTT.

The gene calls are TRBV6-5 and TRBJ1-2; D is perhaps TRBD1 (5 bases). Germline V gives CDR1 MNHEY, CDR2 SVGAGI. V shed 3 bases and J shed 8 bases, with 7 bases lying between them. CDR3 length: 11 residues. The CDR3 spells CASSYQGGYTF. The CDR3 DNA reads TGTGCCAGCAGTTATCAGGGCGGCTACACCTTC.

The CDR3 sequence is CASSQGHGNTIYF. In DNA form, the CDR3 reads TGTGCCAGCAGCCAGGGGCATGGAAACACCATATATTTT. This chain joins TRBV2 and TRBJ1-3, with D perhaps TRBD1 (6 bases). V was shortened by 6 bases and J by 3 bases, with 9 bases between the two germline ends. This CDR3 spans 13 amino acids. Germline values: CDR1 SNHLY, CDR2 FYNNEI.

V is TRBV27 and J is TRBJ2-1; 10 bases match TRBD2. Trimming took 6 bases from V and 12 from J; bases not matched to a gene: 8. Looked up from germline, CDR1 is MNHEY and CDR2 is SMNVEV (reference sequence). The CDR3 spans 13 residues. The CDR3 DNA reads TGTGCCAGCAGCCCAGGAGGGACTAGCGTGCAGTTCTTC. This sequence encodes CASSPGGTSVQFF.

The CDR3 DNA reads TGCAGCGCATCGGGGGGTTACAATGAGCAGTTCTTC. This translates into CSASGGYNEQFF. The genes are TRBV29-1 and TRBJ2-1; 7 bases map to TRBD2. From germline, CDR1 is SQVTM and CDR2 ANQGSEA. This CDR3 is 12 amino acids long. Trimming cost V 7 bases and J 4 bases; bases outside gene matches: 4.

This clone was recorded once. This chain joins TRBV3-1 (or the pseudogene TRBV3-2) and TRBJ2-3, with unresolved D. Germline V gene lookup returns CDR1 LGHDT and CDR2 YNNKEL (reference sequence). The V gene lost 3 bases and the J gene lost 2 bases, with 6 bases spanning the gap. This CDR3 region has 13 residues. CDR3 DNA: TGTGCCAGCAGCCAGTTTTTCACAGATACGCAGTATTTT. It codes for CASSQFFTDTQYF.

The chain combines TRBV27 with TRBJ1-2; tentatively, D is TRBD1 (6 bases). CDR1 and CDR2 (germline): MNHEY, SMNVEV (reference sequence). The CDR3 sequence is 16 residues long. Trimming removed 6 bases from V and 2 bases from J, with 19 bases in between. CDR3 sequence reads: CASSPREGGGNYGYTF. The CDR3 DNA sequence: TGTGCCAGCAGCCCTCGGGAGGGAGGGGGGAACTATGGCTACACCTTC.

The CDR3 sequence: CASSRLGEISTGELFF. In nucleotides, the CDR3 is TGTGCCAGCAGCCGCCTCGGGGAGATTTCCACCGGGGAGCTGTTTTTT. The V and J genes are TRBV7-8 and TRBJ2-2; D is perhaps TRBD2 (5 bases). V was cut by 5 bases and J by 4 bases, with 17 bases left in between. In germline, CDR1 is SGHVS, CDR2 FQNEAQ. The CDR3 runs 16 residues.

This chain connects TRBV4-3 to TRBJ1-3, with D hard to call. With 4 bases removed from V and 0 bases from J, the gap between germline ends came to 10 bases. This CDR3 comprises 15 residues. Looked up from germline, CDR1 is LGHNA and CDR2 is YSLEER. Written as DNA, the CDR3 is TGCGCCAGCAGCCCCGGACGAGTCTCTGGAAACACCATATATTTT. This codes for CASSPGRVSGNTIYF.

The J gene is TRBJ2-2, the V gene TRBV7-8; D is perhaps TRBD2 (5 bases). The length of the CDR3 is 15 residues. Trimming left V 3 bases short and J 0 bases short, with 8 bases between. Per the germline V gene, CDR1 is SGHVS and CDR2 is FQNEAQ. CDR3 in amino acids: CASSFGVTNTGELFF. As DNA, the CDR3 is TGTGCCAGCAGCTTCGGGGTAACGAACACCGGGGAGCTGTTTTTT.